The 10 T cell receptor beta chains presented below share a single source sample, sequenced in a study of cytomegalovirus exposure and HLA in healthy donors. Both 60 Vbeta primers and 13 Jbeta primers went into the PCR. Some clones are missing from TCRdb's copy, which holds only in-frame ones; the method was immunoSEQ multiplex PCR. The sample shows 110,000 to 150,000 clones, over 8% of them seen only once. Input material: PBMCs. These receptors all stem from a male donor in good health and CMV-seronegative.

The J gene is TRBJ2-1, the V gene TRBV7-6; D is perhaps TRBD1 (5 bases). Germline-derived CDR1 and CDR2 are SGHVS and FNYEAQ. V was clipped by 5 bases and J by 4 bases, with 9 bases between them. The length of the CDR3 is 13 residues. CDR3 in amino acids: CASSRDSYNEQFF. For the CDR3, the DNA is TGTGCCAGCAGCCGTGACAGTTACAATGAGCAGTTCTTC.

Concerning this clone itself: Other DNA sequences of this sample code for an identical CDR3. V is TRBV27 and J is TRBJ1-2, with D perhaps matching TRBD1 (5 bases). CDR3 length: 13 amino acids. Trimming removed 6 bases at V and 0 bases at J, with 8 bases between. CDR1 is MNHEY and CDR2 is SMNVEV in the germline V gene (reference sequence). For the CDR3, the DNA is TGTGCCAGCAGCCTGACAGCTAACTATGGCTACACCTTC. Translating it yields CASSLTANYGYTF.

The chain uses TRBV29-1 and TRBJ2-3, with TRBD1 as a possible D gene (6 bases). This CDR3 is built from 16 residues. CDR1 and CDR2 from the germline V gene are SQVTM and ANQGSEA. Trimming took 5 bases from V and 2 from J, leaving 20 bases between them. The CDR3 sequence is CSVLGDPGGLTDTQYF. The CDR3 DNA is TGCAGCGTTTTAGGAGACCCTGGGGGCCTCACAGATACGCAGTATTTT.

This clone was found a few times. The V call is TRBV28, the J call TRBJ1-5; D uncertain. This CDR3 is 18 amino acids long. V was clipped by 1 base and J by 2 bases, with 18 bases between them. Germline CDR1 reads MDHEN; CDR2 reads SYDVKM. In DNA, the CDR3 is TGTGCCAGCAGTTTATTGACTGCGAGGGATGGGGGCAATCAGCCCCAGCATTTT. Protein product: CASSLLTARDGGNQPQHF.

This clone was detected only a few times. This chain uses TRBV2 with TRBJ1-2; possible D gene TRBD1, 5 bases. CDR3 length: 12 amino acids. In germline, CDR1 is SNHLY, CDR2 FYNNEI. Trimming left V 7 bases short and J 4 bases short, with 10 bases between. The CDR3 spells CASMAGVYGYTF. The DNA for the CDR3 is TGTGCCAGCATGGCGGGGGTCTATGGCTACACCTTC.

This clone was detected only a few times. V gene TRBV4-3 combines with J gene TRBJ2-7; TRBD2 matches at 9 bases. Germline trimming cut 1 base from V and 5 bases from J; bases unmatched to any gene: 9. The germline CDR1 and CDR2 sequences are LGHNA and YSLEER. The CDR3 has 16 residues. The CDR3 DNA follows: TGCGCCAGCAGCCAAGGTGTAGCGGGAGTATCTAACGAGCAGTACTTC. Residues: CASSQGVAGVSNEQYF.

The chain carries TRBV27 and TRBJ1-4; possibly TRBD1 for D (6 bases). Trimming took off 2 bases at V and 7 bases at J, with 20 bases between the two ends. Germline values: CDR1 MNHEY, CDR2 SMNVEV (reference sequence). This CDR3 region has 17 residues. The CDR3 sequence: CASSLRGMTRGSEKLFF. As DNA, the CDR3 is TGTGCCAGCAGTTTAAGGGGGATGACGAGAGGGAGTGAAAAACTGTTTTTT.

V is TRBV27 and J is TRBJ2-1, with TRBD2 identical over 13 bases. V lost 4 bases and J lost 8; bases outside the gene matches: 8. The CDR3 is 16 amino acids. From germline, CDR1 is MNHEY and CDR2 SMNVEV (reference sequence). In DNA form, the CDR3 reads TGTGCCAGCAGTTACACTAGCGGGGGGGCCGCGTATGAGCAGTTCTTC. Protein: CASSYTSGGAAYEQFF.

The V gene is TRBV6-6, the J gene TRBJ2-7; TRBD1 might be the D (5 bases). Between the trimmed V and J ends, which lost 6 bases and 2 bases, there was a span of 17 bases. CDR1 is MNHNY and CDR2 is SVGAGI in the germline V gene (reference sequence). CDR3 length: 15 residues. CDR3 coding DNA: TGTGCCAGCAGAACCTCTCAGGGAATGCCCTACGAGCAGTACTTC. This codes for CASRTSQGMPYEQYF.

The genes are TRBV5-1 and TRBJ2-5; the match to TRBD1 covers 12 bases. The CDR3 has 15 amino acids. Germline loops: CDR1 SGHRS, CDR2 YFSETQ. Trimming at V came to 2 bases and at J to 4 bases, leaving 3 bases not matched to a gene. The CDR3, as DNA: TGCGCCAGCAGCTTCGGGACAGGGGGCGCAGAGACCCAGTACTTC. It specifies CASSFGTGGAETQYF.